A single sample is the source of the 32 T cell receptor beta chains below, sequenced in a study of STAT3 mutations in large granular lymphocyte leukemia. The repertoire was sequenced with immunoSEQ multiplex PCR; TCRdb's copy has only in-frame clones and lacks some. The repertoire holds more than 6,500 clones, with around 75% as singletons. Whole-study findings and limits: At least one immunodominant TCR beta clonotype appeared in every T-cell large granular lymphocyte leukemia patient.

Their specific antigens are unknown. Sequenced: peripheral blood mononuclear cells. The receptors originated from a woman in her forties with T-cell large granular lymphocyte leukemia. Some clones in this sample may be carry-over from other donors' samples.

The chain combines TRBV18 with TRBJ1-6; D may be TRBD1 (5 bases). Germline V lookup: CDR1 KGHSH, CDR2 LQKENI. The CDR3 length is 14 residues. Trimming shortened V by 3 bases and J by 9 bases, and 12 bases separated the two germline ends. The DNA for the CDR3 is TGTGCCAGCTCACCGGGGCAGATGGCTTCACCCCTCCACTTT. It encodes CASSPGQMASPLHF.

This clone was seen more than once but under ten times. This chain joins TRBV27 and TRBJ1-1; D is perhaps TRBD1 (6 bases). Germline CDR1 MNHEY, CDR2 SMNVEV (reference sequence). This CDR3 spans 13 amino acids. With 6 bases removed from V and 7 bases from J, the gap between germline ends came to 15 bases. This CDR3 reads CASSLQGLGEAFF. Written as DNA, the CDR3 is TGTGCCAGCAGCCTACAGGGCCTTGGTGAAGCTTTCTTT.

Comment on this clone: Other DNA variants within this sample encode the same CDR3. The chain recombines TRBV4-3 with TRBJ2-7; 9 bases fit TRBD1. The germline CDR1 and CDR2 sequences are LGHNA and YSLEER. V shed 3 bases and J 2 bases; nucleotides not matched to a gene: 8. CDR3 length: 16 residues. CDR3 amino acids: CASSQAAGQGTYEQYF. The CDR3 DNA follows: TGCGCCAGCAGCCAGGCAGCCGGACAGGGGACCTACGAGCAGTACTTC.

The rearrangement links TRBV29-1 to TRBJ2-7, with D uncertain. Germline CDR1 SQVTM, CDR2 ANQGSEA. Trimming cost V 6 bases and J 7 bases, with 16 bases left between them. The CDR3 consists of 12 residues. The CDR3 region is CSVKVATTEQYF. In DNA form, the CDR3 reads TGCAGCGTCAAGGTAGCAACCACAGAGCAGTACTTC.

The V call is TRBV5-4, the J call TRBJ1-4, with D possibly matching TRBD1 (6 bases). This CDR3 region has 15 residues. The germline CDR1 and CDR2 sequences are SGHNT and YYREEE (reference sequence). V lost 0 bases, J lost 11 bases, and 17 bases lay in between. CDR3 region: CASSLAGTPPEKLFF. Here the CDR3 DNA reads TGTGCCAGCAGCTTGGCCGGGACACCTCCCGAGAAACTGTTTTTT.

The chain has TRBV5-1 and TRBJ2-7; D gene ambiguous. Germline V gene lookup returns CDR1 SGHRS and CDR2 YFSETQ. The CDR3 totals 12 residues. V was trimmed by 5 bases and J by 5 bases, leaving 11 bases between them. As DNA, the CDR3 is TGCGCCAGCAGTTCCCTGGACGACGAGCAGTACTTC. Translating gives CASSSLDDEQYF.

A few counts support this clone. V and J are TRBV5-1 and TRBJ1-1; TRBD1 matches at 9 bases. In germline, CDR1 is SGHRS, CDR2 YFSETQ. V shed 7 bases, J shed 4 bases, and the junction held 5 bases outside the gene matches. CDR3 size: 13 residues. CDR3 nucleotide sequence: TGCGCCAGCGGGGGACAGGGTTTCACTGAAGCTTTCTTT. Encoded protein: CASGGQGFTEAFF. The variable domain in full, with the rest retrieved from reference TRBV5-1 and TRBJ1-1, is KAGVTQTPRYLIKTRGQQVTLSCSPISGHRSVSWYQQTPGQGLQFLFEYFSETQRNKGNFPGRFSGRQFSNSRSEMNVSTLELGDSALYLCASGGQGFTEAFFGQGTRLTVV.

The chain is built from TRBV2 and TRBJ2-7; a possible D gene is TRBD2 (5 bases). V dropped 4 bases and J dropped 3 bases, with 16 bases sitting between them. The germline gives CDR1 SNHLY, CDR2 FYNNEI. This CDR3 is 15 amino acids long. CDR3 sequence reads: CASSGQVGSYYEQYF. CDR3 sequence (DNA): TGTGCCAGCAGTGGTCAGGTGGGGAGCTACTACGAGCAGTACTTC.

The V and J genes are TRBV7-8 and TRBJ2-7; 9 nucleotides match TRBD2. The CDR3 sequence is 17 residues long. Germline trimming cut 2 bases from V and 6 bases from J; bases unmatched to any gene: 14. Germline CDR1 SGHVS, CDR2 FQNEAQ. In DNA, the CDR3 is TGTGCCAGCAGCTTAAGTTGGAAATCTAGCGGGGCCCCCGAGCAGTACTTC. This gives the protein CASSLSWKSSGAPEQYF.

Only a few counts were recorded for this clone. This rearrangement joins TRBV6-5 to TRBJ1-2; D is possibly TRBD1 (5 bases). Germline V gives CDR1 MNHEY, CDR2 SVGAGI. Trimming shortened V by 10 bases and J by 2 bases, and 11 bases separated the two germline ends. The CDR3 sequence is 12 residues long. CDR3 sequence reads: CATKTVNYGYTF. CDR3 nucleotides: TGTGCCACAAAGACAGTGAACTATGGCTACACCTTC.

The CDR3 region is CASSPGPKPTQDTQYF. The DNA of the CDR3 is TGCGCCAGCAGCCCCGGACCCAAACCGACCCAAGATACGCAGTATTTT. The V call is TRBV4-3, the J call TRBJ2-3; D not certain. The V end was cut by 4 bases, the J end by 5 bases, with 19 bases between. The CDR3 is made up of 16 amino acids. CDR1 and CDR2 (germline): LGHNA, YSLEER.

The chain couples TRBV5-4 to TRBJ2-5; D tentatively reads TRBD1 or TRBD2 (5 bases each). This CDR3 spans 15 amino acids. Trimming pared 4 bases from V and 1 base from J, leaving 14 bases between. Germline CDR1 and CDR2: SGHNT and YYREEE (reference sequence). This chain's CDR3 is CASSPTGTGQETQYF. CDR3 DNA: TGTGCCAGCAGCCCCACCGGGACCGGCCAAGAGACCCAGTACTTC.

This rearrangement joins TRBV30 to TRBJ1-3; D is unclear. CDR3 length: 13 amino acids. The V gene's germline CDR1 is GTSNPN and CDR2 SVGIG (reference sequence). V dropped 2 bases and J dropped 0 bases, with 5 bases sitting between them. DNA of the CDR3: TGTGCCTGGAGTTCCGGCTCTGGAAACACCATATATTTT. It is translated as CAWSSGSGNTIYF.

CDR3 bases: TGTGCCAGCAGCTCCAGCGGGACAGCTGGAAACACCATATATTTT. Its protein is CASSSSGTAGNTIYF. The V gene is TRBV7-2, the J gene TRBJ1-3; TRBD1 aligns across 7 bases. Germline CDR1 and CDR2: SGHTA and FQGNSA. J gave up 2 bases and V 4 bases, and 5 bases lay outside the gene matches. The CDR3 has 15 residues.

The V gene is TRBV5-1, the J gene TRBJ1-1; D is undetermined. Per the germline V gene, CDR1 is SGHRS and CDR2 is YFSETQ. CDR3 size: 13 residues. V lost 3 bases and J lost 6, with 12 bases in between. DNA for the CDR3: TGCGCCAGCAGCTCAGGAGGGATCCCTGAAGCTTTCTTT. Translation gives CASSSGGIPEAFF.

The CDR3 sequence: CASSFAPGRGNTEAFF. The CDR3 DNA is TGTGCCAGCAGCTTCGCGCCCGGCAGGGGGAACACTGAAGCTTTCTTT. V is TRBV7-9 and J is TRBJ1-1; D may be TRBD1 (6 bases). The CDR3 loop spans 16 amino acids. Germline-derived CDR1 and CDR2 are SEHNR and FQNEAQ (reference sequence). V was cut by 3 bases and J by 1 base, with 15 bases left in between.

Within the sample, this clone is medium-sized. The CDR3 DNA sequence: TGTGCCAGTAGTATAGATGTCCGGCAGATGACCCGCTACAATGAGCAGTTCTTC. This encodes CASSIDVRQMTRYNEQFF. V gene TRBV19 combines with J gene TRBJ2-1; D gene uncertain. Trimming took off 0 bases at V and 3 bases at J, with 18 bases between the two ends. The V gene's germline CDR1 is LNHDA and CDR2 SQIVND (reference sequence). CDR3 length equals 18 residues. The whole variable domain, filled in from reference TRBV19 and TRBJ2-1, reads DGGITQSPKYLFRKEGQNVTLSCEQNLNHDAMYWYRQDPGQGLRLIYYSQIVNDFQKGDIAEGYSVSREKKESFPLTVTSAQKNPTAFYLCASSIDVRQMTRYNEQFFGPGTRLTVL.

The rearrangement joins TRBV14 to TRBJ1-1; possible D gene TRBD1, 5 bases. The germline CDR1 and CDR2 sequences are SGHDN and FVKESK. CDR3 length: 15 residues. Trimming pared 1 base from V and 0 bases from J, leaving 9 bases between. In DNA, the CDR3 is TGTGCCAGCAGCCAAGGCGGGGCGCTGAACACTGAAGCTTTCTTT. It is translated as CASSQGGALNTEAFF.

This clone was seen a few times. The chain employs TRBV6-1 and TRBJ1-2; maybe TRBD1 (5 bases). Germline V gene lookup returns CDR1 MNHNS and CDR2 SASEGT. The CDR3 runs to 14 residues. V was pared by 6 bases and J by 7 bases, with 18 bases between. CDR3 protein: CASSDILGQGGYTF. In DNA form, the CDR3 reads TGTGCCAGCAGCGATATTCTGGGGCAGGGTGGCTACACCTTC.

The gene calls are TRBV30 and TRBJ2-7; 7 positions agree with TRBD2. The germline V gene encodes CDR1 GTSNPN and CDR2 SVGIG (reference sequence). The CDR3 runs 13 residues. J was trimmed by 5 bases and V by 4 bases; bases with no gene match: 8. For the CDR3, the DNA is TGTGCCTGGACGGAACGGGAGGATCACGAGCAGTACTTC. This encodes CAWTEREDHEQYF.

The chain uses TRBV7-6 and TRBJ2-7, with D unresolved. Germline V gene sequence: CDR1 SGHVS, CDR2 FNYEAQ. This CDR3 is built from 14 residues. V was clipped by 1 base and J by 2 bases, with 9 bases between them. CDR3: CASSLVKGTYEQYF. In DNA form, the CDR3 reads TGTGCCAGCAGCTTAGTTAAGGGAACCTACGAGCAGTACTTC.

The CDR3 reads CAKWDRGNTEAFF. CDR3 coding DNA: TGCGCCAAGTGGGACAGGGGGAACACTGAAGCTTTCTTT. The V gene is TRBV5-1, the J gene TRBJ1-1; 10 positions match TRBD1. Trimming cost V 9 bases and J 1 base; bases outside gene matches: 3. The CDR3 has 13 amino acids. Germline lookup yields CDR1 SGHRS and CDR2 YFSETQ.

The rearrangement uses TRBV7-9 and TRBJ2-7; D is possibly TRBD1 or TRBD2 (5 bases each). The germline V gene encodes CDR1 SEHNR and CDR2 FQNEAQ (reference sequence). The CDR3 length is 13 residues. V lost 8 bases and J lost 1, with 12 bases in between. The CDR3 DNA is TGTGCCAGCCACGACGGGGCTTCCTACGAGCAGTACTTC. Translating gives CASHDGASYEQYF.

This chain connects TRBV18 to TRBJ1-5, with D uncertain. The CDR3 runs 13 residues. The germline CDR1 and CDR2 sequences are KGHSH and LQKENI. V lost 7 bases, J lost 6 bases, and 13 bases lay in between. This CDR3 reads CASFLGLGQPQHF. The CDR3 bases are TGTGCCAGCTTTCTAGGTTTGGGTCAGCCCCAGCATTTT. The whole variable domain, filled in from reference TRBV18 and TRBJ1-5, reads NAGVMQNPRHLVRRRGQEARLRCSPMKGHSHVYWYRQLPEEGLKFMVYLQKENIIDESGMPKERFSAEFPKEGPSILRIQQVVRGDSAAYFCASFLGLGQPQHFGDGTRLSIL.

This chain uses TRBV5-1 with TRBJ2-5; D is undetermined. Germline values: CDR1 SGHRS, CDR2 YFSETQ. Trimming took off 4 bases at V and 1 base at J, with 14 bases between the two ends. CDR3 size: 15 residues. CDR3 amino acids: CASSPGGVPQETQYF. The DNA of the CDR3 is TGCGCCAGCAGCCCCGGTGGGGTTCCCCAAGAGACCCAGTACTTC.

This sequence joins TRBV18 and TRBJ2-1, with D possibly TRBD1 on 5 matching bases. Trimming removed 1 base from V and 3 bases from J, with 10 bases in between. The CDR3 length is 15 residues. CDR1 and CDR2 from the germline V gene are KGHSH and LQKENI. The CDR3 bases are TGTGCCAGCTCACCACTTCCCGACAGCTACAATGAGCAGTTCTTC. Amino acids: CASSPLPDSYNEQFF.

This chain uses TRBV5-6 with TRBJ2-3; D not certain. V lost 4 bases, J lost 2 bases, and 17 bases lay in between. Looked up from germline, CDR1 is SGHDT and CDR2 is YYEEEE. The CDR3 consists of 16 residues. This CDR3 is CASSAYQTLNTDTQYF. The CDR3, as DNA: TGTGCCAGCAGCGCCTACCAGACCCTCAACACAGATACGCAGTATTTT.

This clone was found a few times. The gene calls are TRBV9 and TRBJ1-2; TRBD1 is a possible D gene (5 bases). The CDR3 loop spans 15 amino acids. CDR1 is SGDLS and CDR2 is YYNGEE in the germline V gene. Trimming pared 4 bases from V and 3 bases from J, leaving 16 bases between. For the CDR3, the DNA is TGTGCCAGCAGCCCGCGGGGGGGAATCGACTATGGCTACACCTTC. The encoded protein is CASSPRGGIDYGYTF.

The gene calls are TRBV29-1 and TRBJ2-7; 9 bases agree with TRBD2. Germline V gene data show CDR1 as SQVTM and CDR2 as ANQGSEA. This CDR3 has 12 residues. V was clipped by 4 bases and J by 2 bases; unmatched bases: 0. For the CDR3, the DNA is TGCAGCGTTGTAGCGGGAGCCTACGAGCAGTACTTC. Residues: CSVVAGAYEQYF.

The chain couples TRBV29-1 to TRBJ1-1; TRBD1 is a possible D gene (6 bases). V gave up 7 bases and J gave up 5 bases, with 23 bases separating them. The CDR3 has 15 residues. Germline V gives CDR1 SQVTM, CDR2 ANQGSEA. CDR3 in DNA: TGCAGCGCCAATGATAAGGGTGGGGGGGCAACTGAAGCTTTCTTT. It is translated as CSANDKGGGATEAFF.

This chain links TRBV7-9 with TRBJ2-1, with D perhaps TRBD2 (5 bases). The CDR3 loop spans 16 amino acids. Germline CDR1 SEHNR, CDR2 FQNEAQ (reference sequence). Deletions cut 0 bases from V and 8 bases from J, with 17 bases between. This chain's CDR3 is CASSLAGVGLSDEQFF. The CDR3 DNA sequence: TGTGCCAGCAGCTTAGCCGGGGTCGGCTTAAGCGATGAGCAGTTCTTC. Full variable domain (outside the CDR3, taken from reference TRBV7-9 and TRBJ2-1): DTGVSQNPRHKITKRGQNVTFRCDPISEHNRLYWYRQTLGQGPEFLTYFQNEAQLEKSRLLSDRFSAERPKGSFSTLEIQRTEQGDSAMYLCASSLAGVGLSDEQFFGPGTRLTVL.

The chain links TRBV19 to TRBJ1-2, with a possible D match to TRBD1 (5 bases). V was trimmed by 6 bases and J by 4 bases, leaving 12 bases between them. Germline V gene sequence: CDR1 LNHDA, CDR2 SQIVND (reference sequence). This CDR3 spans 13 amino acids. CDR3 nucleotides: TGTGCCAGTAGGGGAGGGACTCTCTATGGCTACACCTTC. Protein product: CASRGGTLYGYTF.